This section outlines one T cell receptor beta chain sequence together with its context. The sample comes from a study of preoperative IRX-2 immunotherapy in early breast cancer. Treatment indicated: preoperative locoregional IRX-2 cytokine immunotherapy. This phase Ib study tested locoregional IRX-2 cytokine immunotherapy given before surgery. The CDR3 covers 16 residues. Trimming left V 5 bases short and J 1 base short, with 16 bases between. Germline V gives CDR1 SGHVS, CDR2 FNYEAQ. Some clones are missing from TCRdb's copy, which holds only in-frame ones; the method was immunoSEQ multiplex PCR. The sample includes 20,000 to 30,000 clones, 78% of them seen just once.

This clonotype was sampled from a human donor with breast cancer. The rearrangement links TRBV7-6 to TRBJ2-3, with D tentatively TRBD1 (5 bases). The starting material was lymph node tissue, obtained before IRX-2 immunotherapy. In DNA form, the CDR3 reads TGTGCCAGCAGCCAGCCGACCCAAGGGGGCACAGATACGCAGTATTTT. Encoded protein: CASSQPTQGGTDTQYF.